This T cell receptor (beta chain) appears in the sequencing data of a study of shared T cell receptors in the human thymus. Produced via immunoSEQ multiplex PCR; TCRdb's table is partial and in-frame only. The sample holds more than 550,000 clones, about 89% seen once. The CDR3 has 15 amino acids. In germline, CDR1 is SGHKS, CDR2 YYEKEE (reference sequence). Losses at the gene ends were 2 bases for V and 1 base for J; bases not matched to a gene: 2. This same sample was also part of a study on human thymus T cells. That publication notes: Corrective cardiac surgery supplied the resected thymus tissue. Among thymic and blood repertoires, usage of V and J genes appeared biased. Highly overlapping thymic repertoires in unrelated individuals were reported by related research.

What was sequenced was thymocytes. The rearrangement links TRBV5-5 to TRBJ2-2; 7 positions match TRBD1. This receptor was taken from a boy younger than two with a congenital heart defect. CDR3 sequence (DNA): TGTGCCAGCAGCTTCCCAGGGGGGAACACCGGGGAGCTGTTTTTT. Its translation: CASSFPGGNTGELFF.